The present entry profiles one T cell receptor (beta chain) with its context. The Seattle patients, enrolled during active infection, were followed longitudinally. The sample originates from a study of blood T cell repertoires in COVID-19. Whole-study context: Researchers got acute and convalescent COVID-19 samples from the United States, Italy and Spain. T cells, B-cell-depleted T cells, or PBMCs supplied cDNA or gDNA.

This CDR3 spans 15 amino acids. The J segment lost 0 bases and the V segment lost 6 bases, leaving 6 bases of the junction unmatched. Germline V gene lookup returns CDR1 KGHSH and CDR2 LQKENI. In the original processing: The assay estimated nucleated cells by amplifying reference gene primers. Repertoires were generated with immunoSEQ multiplex PCR, while TCRdb's copy carries only in-frame clones and drops some. The V and J calls and clone size are taken from that table; D and trimming were inferred from the DNA. Among 140,000 to 150,000 clones listed, 70% to 90% were seen once. This TCR was recovered from a woman aged 55-70 years with COVID-19, enrolled during active disease. The V call is TRBV18, the J call TRBJ1-2; TRBD1 agrees at 8 bases. The sample consisted of peripheral blood. This CDR3 is CASSPGQVSNYGYTF. In DNA form, the CDR3 reads TGTGCCAGCTCTCCGGGACAGGTTTCTAACTATGGCTACACCTTC.